A selection of T cell receptor beta chains follows, all from one sample in a study of cytomegalovirus exposure and HLA in healthy donors. Here immunoSEQ multiplex PCR was the method, and the copy in TCRdb shows in-frame clones only, minus some. The table shows fewer than 200,000 clones, with 80% occurring only once. Source material: PBMCs. The source of these receptors is a boy aged 5 to 17 in good health and CMV-seronegative. CDR3s leave out the opening cysteine and the closing phenylalanine or tryptophan. Clone size is stated in some rows and not others, as once, few, many or a class when expanded.

TRBV7-6	TRBJ2-1	once	15	ASSALGGNKAYPGQF
TRBV7-2	TRBJ2-7	NA	15	ASSLDDDSLSSYEQY
TRBV11-3	TRBJ2-1	NA	18	ASSLDSNQREAHSYNEQF
TRBV19	TRBJ1-4	NA	14	ASSTRKGVGDEKLF
TRBV30	TRBJ2-4	NA	13	AWSVKGGTKNIQY
TRBV11-3	TRBJ2-1	once	12	ASSSPGGRDEQF
TRBV7-9	TRBJ1-2	NA	11	ASSRDSDYGYT
TRBV2	TRBJ1-2	NA	11	ASREFSNYGYT
TRBV4-1	TRBJ2-3	few	14	ASSQDLVAGVVTQY
TRBV2	TRBJ1-4	NA	12	ASTHPEANEKLF